A selection of T cell receptor beta chains follows, all from one sample in a study of blood T cell repertoires in COVID-19. TCRdb's copy holds only in-frame clones and misses some; the assay was immunoSEQ multiplex PCR. The top ten clones hold 3.6% of a sample with approximately 210,000 clones, roughly 84% of them seen once. Source material: peripheral blood. These receptors all come from a woman older than 75 with acute or convalescent COVID-19. Both conserved end residues are trimmed from each CDR3.

CDR3 length | V gene | CDR3 protein
12 | TRBV7-9 | ASSLGDIWAPLH
13 | TRBV7-2 | ASSLDRGRVAKLF
13 | TRBV2 | ASSGESSYNSPLH
13 | TRBV29-1 | SVPGQGKPSYGYT
11 | TRBV3-1/TRBV3-2 | ASSQLAGDGQF
13 | TRBV7-9 | ASSSTDSGANVLT
12 | TRBV30 | AWNRGSSGNTIY
12 | TRBV19 | ASSPRTGVQEQF
13 | TRBV19 | ASAAGDRVYNEQF
14 | TRBV7-6 | ASSLEGTGNYNEQF
10 | TRBV6-1 | ASSERGGGQY
14 | TRBV10-3 | AIRPGTGLSGNTIY
12 | TRBV2 | ASLPGTGSYEQY
13 | TRBV5-1 | ASSWGPGTNTEAF
11 | TRBV19 | ASSTTGETEAF
13 | TRBV18 | ASSLTESYNSPLH
16 | TRBV7-9 | ASSPSEGRSSYNSPLH
14 | TRBV7-8 | ASSPTGVASSYEQY
14 | TRBV7-8 | ASSPRGLAGPYEQY
14 | TRBV10-3 | AISEPGTSGGEEQF
10 | TRBV6-2/TRBV6-3 | ASSLQGTEAF
11 | TRBV18 | ASSPGTVTEAF
11 | TRBV10-1 | ATRPGQRYEQY
11 | TRBV6-5 | ASTRTEVEPQH
14 | TRBV7-9 | ASSLTSGGPRETQY
13 | TRBV2 | ASTSGQAGGTEAF
12 | TRBV7-2 | ASKGAGGNNEQF
19 | TRBV12-5 | ASGLVLFPGLRRSGANVLT
12 | TRBV3-1/TRBV3-2 | ASAPQVMNTEAF
10 | TRBV30 | AWSQGAYGYT
13 | TRBV2 | ASSEGTGYNSPLH
10 | TRBV7-8 | ARGGGQETQY
14 | TRBV3-1/TRBV3-2 | ASSQENHRVATEAF
10 | TRBV6-1 | ASSEFSRKLF
13 | TRBV10-3 | AISESMGGNTEAF
13 | TRBV29-1 | SVVAGVGSNYGYT
10 | TRBV7-2 | ASSSRQGLYT
13 | TRBV2 | ASSGERGSNQPQH
13 | TRBV19 | ASSSVLAGGSEQF
12 | TRBV30 | AWNDRGSNQPQH
12 | TRBV7-8 | ASSSLSRNTEAF
12 | TRBV29-1 | SVMTGSTNEKLF
11 | TRBV19 | ATSVADHNEQF
15 | TRBV5-1 | ASSFMWRADLPYEQY
11 | TRBV5-1 | ASTEGANYGYT
12 | TRBV12-5 | ASGSSGTGNVGF
13 | TRBV19 | ASSDTGGTDEKLF